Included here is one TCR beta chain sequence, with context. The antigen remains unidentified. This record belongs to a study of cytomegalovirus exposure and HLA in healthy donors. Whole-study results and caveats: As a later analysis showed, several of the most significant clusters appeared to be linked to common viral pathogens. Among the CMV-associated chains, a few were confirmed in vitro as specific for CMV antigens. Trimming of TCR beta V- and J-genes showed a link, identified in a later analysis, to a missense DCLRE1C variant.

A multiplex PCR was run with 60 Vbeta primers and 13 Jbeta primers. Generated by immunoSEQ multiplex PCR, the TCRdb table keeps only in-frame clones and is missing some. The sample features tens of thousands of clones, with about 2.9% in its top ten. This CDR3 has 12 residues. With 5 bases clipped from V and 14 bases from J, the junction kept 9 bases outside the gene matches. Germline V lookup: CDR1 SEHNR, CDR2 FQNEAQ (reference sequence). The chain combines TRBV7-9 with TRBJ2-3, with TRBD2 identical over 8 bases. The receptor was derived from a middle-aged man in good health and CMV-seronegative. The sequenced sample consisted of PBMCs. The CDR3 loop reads CASSPFGGGWYF. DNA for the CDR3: TGTGCCAGCAGCCCTTTCGGCGGGGGGTGGTATTTT.